The 20 T cell receptor beta chains presented below share a single source sample, sequenced in a study of post-analysis software for immune sequencing data (dated by TCRdb to about 2015). Library preparation employed PCR. The sequencer listed for this sample is Illumina HiSeq 2500. To reduce PCR and sequencing biases, unique molecular identifiers were incorporated into the TCR beta cDNA libraries. TCRdb cleaned the public reads at Q25 with fastp, built clones with MiXCR and kept in-frame beta chains. Each entry merges the rows of one CDR3 protein and shows their most common DNA and genes. The sample records 750,000 to 950,000 distinct CDR3 sequences, around 53% of which are singletons. The leading ten clones occupy about 4.5% of the sample. What the study reported, not specific to this receptor: Patients showed significantly higher frequencies than controls for five TRBV segments, among them TRBV5-6, TRBV5-1 and TRBV20-1.

Antigens of these TCRs are unknown. Sequenced sample: blood. Source of these receptors: a girl aged 5-17 years with multiple sclerosis.

This clonotype appeared once. The V gene is TRBV6-5, the J gene TRBJ1-1; tentatively, D is TRBD1 (6 bases). Germline CDR1 is MNHEY and CDR2 is SVGAGI. V lost 0 bases, J lost 5 bases, and 19 bases lay in between. The CDR3 runs to 17 residues. CDR3 sequence (DNA): TGTGCCAGCAGTTACTCTTTGGGGGCGCCGGGGGTAACTGAAGCTTTCTTT. Amino acid sequence: CASSYSLGAPGVTEAFF.

The J gene is TRBJ2-7, the V gene TRBV29-1; 9 positions agree with TRBD1. The CDR3 loop spans 15 amino acids. With V trimmed by 1 base and J by 4 bases, 8 bases remained unmatched. CDR1 and CDR2 (germline): SQVTM, ANQGSEA. CDR3 loop: CSVEVRGQGTYEQYF. In nucleotides, the CDR3 is TGCAGCGTTGAAGTGAGAGGACAGGGGACTTACGAGCAGTACTTC.

This chain uses TRBV7-9 with TRBJ2-1; 9 bases fit TRBD1. V shed 5 bases and J 9 bases; nucleotides not matched to a gene: 8. The CDR3 has 14 residues. CDR1 and CDR2 from the germline V gene are SEHNR and FQNEAQ (reference sequence). The CDR3 DNA is TGTGCCAGCAGCCAACAGGGACAGGGACCTGAGCAGTTCTTC. Encoded protein: CASSQQGQGPEQFF.

V gene TRBV7-2 combines with J gene TRBJ1-2; D remains unclear. The V end lost 4 bases, the J end lost 3 bases, and 6 bases lay between the germline ends. CDR3 length: 12 amino acids. The germline CDR1 and CDR2 sequences are SGHTA and FQGNSA. For the CDR3, the DNA is TGTGCCAGCAGCTCCCGGGACTATGGCTACACCTTC. The encoded protein is CASSSRDYGYTF.

V usage is TRBV6-6 and J usage is TRBJ2-7, with D possibly TRBD1 on 6 matching bases. With 6 bases removed from V and 0 bases from J, the gap between germline ends came to 15 bases. This CDR3 is 15 amino acids long. The germline V gene encodes CDR1 MNHNY and CDR2 SVGAGI (reference sequence). CDR3 amino acids: CASSFLRGSSYEQYF. Here the CDR3 DNA reads TGTGCCAGCAGCTTCCTCAGGGGAAGCTCCTACGAGCAGTACTTC.

The rearrangement joins TRBV19 to TRBJ2-7, with a possible D match to TRBD1 (5 bases). V dropped 7 bases and J dropped 3 bases, with 25 bases sitting between them. CDR1 is LNHDA and CDR2 is SQIVND in the germline V gene (reference sequence). This CDR3 spans 17 amino acids. The CDR3 protein is CASMRRGAVDPLYEQYF. In DNA, the CDR3 is TGTGCCAGTATGAGGCGTGGGGCGGTGGATCCCCTCTACGAGCAGTACTTC.

DNA of the CDR3: TGTGCCAGCAGCCGCGGACTAGCGGGGGGGTTGGCAGATACGCAGTATTTT. This translates into CASSRGLAGGLADTQYF. The chain employs TRBV3-1 and TRBJ2-3; 15 nucleotides line up with TRBD2. V dropped 4 bases and J dropped 4; count of bases not matched to a gene: 6. Germline V CDR1 and CDR2: LGHDT, YNNKEL (reference sequence). The CDR3 extends over 17 amino acids.

V is TRBV7-9 and J is TRBJ2-7; TRBD2 agrees at 8 bases. The CDR3 is 17 residues long. Per germline, CDR1 SEHNR and CDR2 FQNEAQ (reference sequence). The V segment lost 4 bases and the J segment 0 bases; nucleotides outside the gene matches: 11. CDR3 sequence: CASSSLPGGLNSYEQYF. The CDR3 bases are TGTGCCAGCAGCTCCCTCCCGGGAGGGCTAAACTCCTACGAGCAGTACTTC.

V and J are TRBV13 and TRBJ2-5; a weak D match, TRBD2 (6 bases). Germline V CDR1 and CDR2: PRHDT, FYEKMQ (reference sequence). The CDR3 has 19 residues. V was clipped by 2 bases and J by 1 base, with 23 bases between them. The CDR3 nucleotides read TGTGCCAGCAGCTTATCGTCGGGGAGGCCGGCCCAATCCCAAGAGACCCAGTACTTC. It yields the protein CASSLSSGRPAQSQETQYF.

This chain links TRBV7-3 with TRBJ1-2; D uncertain. In germline, CDR1 is SGHTA, CDR2 FQGTGA. Trimming took off 4 bases at V and 8 bases at J, with 14 bases between the two ends. CDR3 length: 13 amino acids. CDR3 DNA: TGTGCCAGCAGCTCGACGCCCGTAGGCGGCTACACCTTC. It encodes CASSSTPVGGYTF.

Concerning this clonotype itself: The junction departs from germline at one end; a sequencing error may be responsible. The CDR3 coding sequence is TGTGCCAGCAGCCCCCGATTGTATGGGGGCCCGTTCACAGGTACGCAGTATTTT. It is translated as CASSPRLYGGPFTGTQYF. The V call is TRBV7-2, the J call TRBJ2-3, with a possible D match to TRBD1 (6 bases). The germline CDR1 and CDR2 sequences are SGHTA and FQGNSA. The CDR3 runs to 18 residues. Drawing the rest from reference TRBV7-2 and TRBJ2-3, the complete variable domain is GAGVSQSPSNKVTEKGKDVELRCDPISGHTALYWYRQSLGQGLEFLIYFQGNSAPDKSGLPSDRFSAERTGGSVSTLTIQRTQQEDSAVYLCASSPRLYGGPFTGTQYFGPGTRLTVL.

This clonotype appeared a few times. The chain couples TRBV4-1 to TRBJ1-1; unclear D gene. The CDR3 totals 14 residues. V was cut by 9 bases and J by 3 bases, with 17 bases left in between. Germline CDR1 MGHRA, CDR2 YSYEKL. This CDR3 is CASSKPGRDTEAFF. CDR3 bases: TGCGCCAGTTCCAAGCCGGGGAGGGACACTGAAGCTTTCTTT.

This sequence joins TRBV7-3 and TRBJ2-3; 10 bases align to TRBD2. The junction had 18 bases not matched to a gene; V was cut back by 8 bases and J by 7 bases. The CDR3 length is 17 residues. Germline V gene lookup returns CDR1 SGHTA and CDR2 FQGTGA. The CDR3 here is CASADVASGGGVYTQYF. The CDR3 nucleotides are TGTGCCAGCGCAGACGTGGCTAGCGGGGGAGGAGTGTATACGCAGTATTTT.

The chain couples TRBV6-6 to TRBJ2-1, with 12 bases identical to TRBD2. CDR3 length: 16 residues. Trimming cost V 6 bases and J 7 bases; bases outside gene matches: 10. Germline CDR1 is MNHNY and CDR2 is SVGAGI (reference sequence). In nucleotides, the CDR3 is TGTGCCAGCAGCCGCTCCCGGGGACTAGCGGGTAATGAGCAGTTCTTC. Its translation is CASSRSRGLAGNEQFF.

The V gene is TRBV5-1, the J gene TRBJ1-2; D might be TRBD1 (6 bases). Germline CDR1 reads SGHRS; CDR2 reads YFSETQ. Trimming left V 7 bases short and J 1 base short, with 20 bases between. The CDR3 loop spans 16 amino acids. CDR3 DNA sequence: TGCGCCAGCGGGCGTGAGACAGGACGCAATAACTATGGCTACACCTTC. This sequence encodes CASGRETGRNNYGYTF.

The chain employs TRBV20-1 and TRBJ2-1; 8 bases fit TRBD2. The J segment lost 4 bases and the V segment lost 4 bases, leaving 3 bases of the junction unmatched. Germline CDR1 reads DFQATT; CDR2 reads SNEGSKA (reference sequence). The CDR3 has 13 residues. The CDR3 DNA follows: TGCAGTGCTAAAGCGGGAGTTTACAATGAGCAGTTCTTC. This encodes CSAKAGVYNEQFF.

The genes are TRBV6-5 and TRBJ1-2, with a tentative D call TRBD1 (6 bases). Deletions cut 6 bases from V and 0 bases from J, with 14 bases between. The germline V gene encodes CDR1 MNHEY and CDR2 SVGAGI. This CDR3 comprises 15 residues. The CDR3 DNA follows: TGTGCCAGCAGGACGGGGGCAGACCCTAACTATGGCTACACCTTC. Translation: CASRTGADPNYGYTF.

J is TRBJ1-2 and V is TRBV12-3 or TRBV12-4, with 7 bases lining up with TRBD1. V gave up 4 bases and J gave up 4 bases; unmatched junction bases: 9. The CDR3 runs to 15 residues. CDR3 amino acids: CASSSGHRGPYGYTF. In DNA, the CDR3 is TGTGCCAGCAGTTCGGGTCACAGGGGCCCCTATGGCTACACCTTC.

The V gene is TRBV7-2, the J gene TRBJ2-7; 11 nucleotides line up with TRBD2. With 11 bases clipped from V and 4 bases from J, the junction kept 7 bases outside the gene matches. Germline V gene lookup returns CDR1 SGHTA and CDR2 FQGNSA. The CDR3 extends over 13 amino acids. The CDR3 DNA follows: TGTGCCGTAGCGGGGGGGCCGGGTTACGAGCAGTACTTC. Amino acid sequence: CAVAGGPGYEQYF.

The chain joins TRBV20-1 to TRBJ2-1; D unresolved. Trimming left V 2 bases short and J 2 bases short, with 10 bases between. The CDR3 length is 14 residues. Germline-derived CDR1 and CDR2 are DFQATT and SNEGSKA (reference sequence). CDR3 in amino acids: CSARSQSTYNEQFF. CDR3 nucleotide sequence: TGCAGTGCTAGATCACAGTCGACCTACAATGAGCAGTTCTTC.